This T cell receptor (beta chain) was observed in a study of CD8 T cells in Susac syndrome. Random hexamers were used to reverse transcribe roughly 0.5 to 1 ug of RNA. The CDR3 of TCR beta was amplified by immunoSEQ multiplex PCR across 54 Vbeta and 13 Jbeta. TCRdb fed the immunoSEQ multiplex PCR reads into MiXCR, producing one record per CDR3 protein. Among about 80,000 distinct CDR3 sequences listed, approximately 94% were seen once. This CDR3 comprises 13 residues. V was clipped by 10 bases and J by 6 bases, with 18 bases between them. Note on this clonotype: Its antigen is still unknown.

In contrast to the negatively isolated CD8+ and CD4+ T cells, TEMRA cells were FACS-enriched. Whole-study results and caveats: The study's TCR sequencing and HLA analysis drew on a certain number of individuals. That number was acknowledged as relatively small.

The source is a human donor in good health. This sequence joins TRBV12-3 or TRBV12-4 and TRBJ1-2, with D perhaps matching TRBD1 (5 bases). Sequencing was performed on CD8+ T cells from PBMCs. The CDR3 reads CATPDSSGHGYTF. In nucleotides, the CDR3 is TGTGCCACCCCCGATTCTTCGGGGCATGGCTACACCTTC.